This TCR beta chain was documented in a study of blood T cell repertoires in COVID-19. Study-wide background: Donors in the United States, Italy and Spain gave samples during acute or convalescent COVID-19.

Germline V gene sequence: CDR1 LGHNT, CDR2 FRNRAP. The CDR3 is 15 amino acids. Trimming cost V 1 base and J 0 bases, with 7 bases left between them. In the source study's methods: Scientists estimated how many nucleated cells there were by amplifying reference gene primers. The assay was immunoSEQ multiplex PCR, and TCRdb's table has in-frame clones only and misses some. V, J and clone size are those of that table, while D and trimming were read from the DNA. The sample lists some 260,000 clones, roughly 80% occurring once. The sample taken for sequencing was peripheral blood. The V gene is TRBV12-5, the J gene TRBJ1-5; D is ambiguous. The TCR sequence derives from an elderly man with acute or convalescent COVID-19. CDR3 region: CASGLGHSSNQPQHF. As DNA, the CDR3 is TGTGCTAGTGGTTTGGGACATTCTAGCAATCAGCCCCAGCATTTT.